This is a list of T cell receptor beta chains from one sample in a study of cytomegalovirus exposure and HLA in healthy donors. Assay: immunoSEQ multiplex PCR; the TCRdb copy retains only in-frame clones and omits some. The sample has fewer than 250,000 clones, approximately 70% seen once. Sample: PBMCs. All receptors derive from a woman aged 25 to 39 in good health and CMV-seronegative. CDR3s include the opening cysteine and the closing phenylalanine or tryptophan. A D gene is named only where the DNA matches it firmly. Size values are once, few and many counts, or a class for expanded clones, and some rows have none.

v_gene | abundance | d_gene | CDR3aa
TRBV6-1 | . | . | CASSAEASYNEQFF
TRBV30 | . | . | CAWRGSGGYNEQFF
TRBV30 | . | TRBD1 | CALREGAGYTF
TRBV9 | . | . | CASSAATTGWLNTEAFF
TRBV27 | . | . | CASSSDGTGGNEQFF
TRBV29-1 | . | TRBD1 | CSGGQGPNEKLFF
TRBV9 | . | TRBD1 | CASSVWTGGLTEAFF
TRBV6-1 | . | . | CATSTGNEQFF
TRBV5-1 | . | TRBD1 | CASSLGGGQGIHEQYF
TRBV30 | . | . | CACQGGWTEAFF
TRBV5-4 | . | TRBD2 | CASSSDGGGARGQYF
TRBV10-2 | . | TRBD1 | CASRTDRGGYEQYF
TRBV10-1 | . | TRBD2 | CASSEGLAGPYEQYF
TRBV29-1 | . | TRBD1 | CSVGDRPLWSYEQYF
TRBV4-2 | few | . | CASSQDSGGRTEAFF
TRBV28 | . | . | CASSAGGRNTEAFF
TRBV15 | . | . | CATSLARDTYEQYF
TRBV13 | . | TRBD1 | CASSSTGGSEKTQYF
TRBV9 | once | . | CASSPRDSDTGELFF
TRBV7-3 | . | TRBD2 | CASSGASGGTLISYNEQFF
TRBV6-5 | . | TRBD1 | CASSYSGQGAQETQYF
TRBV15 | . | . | CATSRDSYGYTF
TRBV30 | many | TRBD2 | CAWSPSGLAGSDTQYF
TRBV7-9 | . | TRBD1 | CASSLDGTVYYGYTF
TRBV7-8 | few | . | CASSQQGNTIYF
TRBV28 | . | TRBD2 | CASSSHSGTSHNEQFF
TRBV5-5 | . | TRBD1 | CGSSSLGTGGHYGYTF
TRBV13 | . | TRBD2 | CASSRTGGGIAKNIQYF
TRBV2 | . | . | CASSALWAGGNQPQHF
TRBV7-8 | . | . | CASSRGQYNEQFF
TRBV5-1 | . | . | CASSLGAQGNTEAFF
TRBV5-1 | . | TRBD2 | CASSSGLQQYF
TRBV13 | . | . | CASSLGGGSNQPQHF
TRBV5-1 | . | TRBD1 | CASNLLQGAGNTEAFF
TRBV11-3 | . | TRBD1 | CASSFDRAGNTIYF
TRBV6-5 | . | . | CASSDMNYGYTF
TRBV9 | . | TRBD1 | CASSVVDRVNPEAFF
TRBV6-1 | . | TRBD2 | CASSGFQAGGVETQYF
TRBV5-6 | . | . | CASSLDSNKAGGYTF
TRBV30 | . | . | CAWRQDTEAFF
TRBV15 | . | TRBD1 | CATSRDQGANLYNEQFF
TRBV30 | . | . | CAWSVATYNYGYTF
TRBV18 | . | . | CASSPQGGDPLAF
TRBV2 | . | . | CASNTPQGSTGELFF
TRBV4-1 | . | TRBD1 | CASSHLGQGAYEQYF
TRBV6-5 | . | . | CASSSPVLPHEQYF
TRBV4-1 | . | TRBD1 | CASSQLGQEETQYF
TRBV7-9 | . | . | CASSLGDALTGANYGYTF
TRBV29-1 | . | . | CSVEGAGSYTF
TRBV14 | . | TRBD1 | CASSQGLSRGGYYGYTF
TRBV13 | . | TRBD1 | CASSLTTGGGETQYF
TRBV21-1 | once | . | CASNRQGAGSTEAFF
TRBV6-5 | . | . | CASSDTGTEAFF
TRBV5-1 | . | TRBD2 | CASSTLGTSGGAAETQYF